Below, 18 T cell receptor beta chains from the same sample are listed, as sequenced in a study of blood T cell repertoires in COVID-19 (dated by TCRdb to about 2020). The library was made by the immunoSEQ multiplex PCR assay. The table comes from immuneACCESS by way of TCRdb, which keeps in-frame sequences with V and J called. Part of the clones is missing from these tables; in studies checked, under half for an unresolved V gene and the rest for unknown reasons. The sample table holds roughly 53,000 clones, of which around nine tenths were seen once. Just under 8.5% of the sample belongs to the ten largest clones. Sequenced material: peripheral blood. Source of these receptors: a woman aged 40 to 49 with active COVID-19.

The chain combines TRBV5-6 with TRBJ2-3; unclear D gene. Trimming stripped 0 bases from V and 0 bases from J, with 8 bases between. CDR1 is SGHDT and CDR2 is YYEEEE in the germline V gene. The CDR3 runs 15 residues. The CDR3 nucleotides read TGTGCCAGCAGCTTGGGGAGCCCTAGCACAGATACGCAGTATTTT. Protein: CASSLGSPSTDTQYF.

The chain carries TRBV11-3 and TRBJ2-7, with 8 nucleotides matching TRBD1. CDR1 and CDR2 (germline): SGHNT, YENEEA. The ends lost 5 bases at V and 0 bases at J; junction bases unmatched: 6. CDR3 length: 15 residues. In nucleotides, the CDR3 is TGTGCCAGCAGCCCCCGGGACAGGAGCTCCTACGAGCAGTACTTC. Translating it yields CASSPRDRSSYEQYF.

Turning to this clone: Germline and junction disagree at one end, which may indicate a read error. CDR3 nucleotides: TGTGCCAGTAGTGTCCTCAGGGGGTACACTGAAGCTTTCTTT. This codes for CASSVLRGYTEAFF. The chain joins TRBV2 to TRBJ1-1, with TRBD1 matching over 7 bases. CDR1 and CDR2 from the germline V gene are SNHLY and FYNNEI. This CDR3 is 14 amino acids long.

CDR3 sequence (DNA): TGCGCCAGCAGCCAAGAGCAGGGCAGTGGCAATTCACCCCTCCACTTT. It codes for CASSQEQGSGNSPLHF. The chain uses TRBV4-3 and TRBJ1-6, with a possible D match to TRBD1 (5 bases). V lost 0 bases to trimming and J lost 7 bases, with 13 bases between them. From germline, CDR1 is LGHNA and CDR2 YSLEER. The CDR3 runs 16 residues.

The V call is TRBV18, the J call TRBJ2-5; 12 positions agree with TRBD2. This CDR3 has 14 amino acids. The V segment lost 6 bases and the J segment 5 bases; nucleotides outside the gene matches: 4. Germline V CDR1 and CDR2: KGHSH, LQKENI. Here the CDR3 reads CASSLAGGQETQYF. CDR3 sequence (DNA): TGTGCCAGCTCCCTAGCGGGGGGGCAGGAGACCCAGTACTTC.

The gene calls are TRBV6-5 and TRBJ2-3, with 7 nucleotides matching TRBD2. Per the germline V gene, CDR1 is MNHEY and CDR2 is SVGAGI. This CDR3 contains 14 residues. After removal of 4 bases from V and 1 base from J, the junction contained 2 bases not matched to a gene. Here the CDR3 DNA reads TGTGCCAGCAGTTGGACTAGTGGCACAGATACGCAGTATTTT. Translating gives CASSWTSGTDTQYF.

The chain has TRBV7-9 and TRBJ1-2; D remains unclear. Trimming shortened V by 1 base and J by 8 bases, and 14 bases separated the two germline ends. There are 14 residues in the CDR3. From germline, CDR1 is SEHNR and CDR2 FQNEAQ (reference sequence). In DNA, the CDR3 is TGTGCCAGCAGCTTAGTTCAGGTGGATGTAGGCTACACCTTC. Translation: CASSLVQVDVGYTF.

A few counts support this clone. The CDR3 protein is CASSLLRGGGYTF. CDR3 coding DNA: TGTGCCAGCAGCCTTCTGAGGGGGGGTGGCTACACCTTC. V usage is TRBV5-4 and J usage is TRBJ1-2, with D possibly being TRBD1 (6 bases). Trimming left V 4 bases short and J 7 bases short, with 14 bases between. The germline CDR1 and CDR2 sequences are SGHNT and YYREEE (reference sequence). The CDR3 spans 13 residues.

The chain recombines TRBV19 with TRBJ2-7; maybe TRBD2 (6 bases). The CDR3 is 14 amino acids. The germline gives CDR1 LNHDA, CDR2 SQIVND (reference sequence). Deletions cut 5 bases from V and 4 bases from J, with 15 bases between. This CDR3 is CASSDDGEAYEQYF. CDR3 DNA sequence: TGTGCCAGTAGTGATGACGGGGAGGCGTACGAGCAGTACTTC.

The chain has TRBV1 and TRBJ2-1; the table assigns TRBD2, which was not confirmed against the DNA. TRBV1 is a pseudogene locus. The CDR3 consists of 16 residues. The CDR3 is CTSSLDRGAPCDEQFF. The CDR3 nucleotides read TGCACCAGCAGCCTCGACCGCGGGGCCCCGTGCGATGAGCAGTTCTTC.

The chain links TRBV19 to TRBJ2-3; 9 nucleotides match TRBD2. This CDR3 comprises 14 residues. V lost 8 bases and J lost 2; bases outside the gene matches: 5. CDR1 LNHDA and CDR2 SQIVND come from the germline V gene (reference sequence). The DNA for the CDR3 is TGTGCCAGTGGATTAGCGGGGGACACAGATACGCAGTATTTT. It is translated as CASGLAGDTDTQYF.

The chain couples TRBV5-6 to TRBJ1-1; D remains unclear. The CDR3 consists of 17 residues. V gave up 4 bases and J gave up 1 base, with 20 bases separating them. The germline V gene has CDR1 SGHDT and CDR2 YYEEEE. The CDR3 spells CASSPVEWSGGNTEAFF. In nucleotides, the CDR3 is TGTGCCAGCAGCCCGGTGGAATGGTCGGGAGGGAACACTGAAGCTTTCTTT.

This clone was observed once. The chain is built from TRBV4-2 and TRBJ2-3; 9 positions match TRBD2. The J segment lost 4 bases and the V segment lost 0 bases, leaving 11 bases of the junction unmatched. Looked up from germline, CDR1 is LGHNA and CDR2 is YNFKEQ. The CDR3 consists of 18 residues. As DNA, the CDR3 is TGTGCCAGCAGCCAAGAGTCGGCCGCTAGCGGGGCGTCAGATACGCAGTATTTT. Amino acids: CASSQESAASGASDTQYF.

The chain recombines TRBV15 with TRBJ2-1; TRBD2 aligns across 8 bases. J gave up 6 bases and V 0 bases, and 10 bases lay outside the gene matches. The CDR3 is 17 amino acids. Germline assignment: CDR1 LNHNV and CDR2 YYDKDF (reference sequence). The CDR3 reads CATSRDFAGLATNEQFF. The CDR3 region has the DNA TGTGCCACCAGCAGAGATTTCGCCGGACTAGCTACCAATGAGCAGTTCTTC.

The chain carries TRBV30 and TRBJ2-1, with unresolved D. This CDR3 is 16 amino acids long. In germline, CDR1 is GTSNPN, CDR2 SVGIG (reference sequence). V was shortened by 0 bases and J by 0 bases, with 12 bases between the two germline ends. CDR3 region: CAWSVSSASSYNEQFF. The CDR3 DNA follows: TGTGCCTGGAGTGTAAGCAGCGCAAGCTCCTACAATGAGCAGTTCTTC.

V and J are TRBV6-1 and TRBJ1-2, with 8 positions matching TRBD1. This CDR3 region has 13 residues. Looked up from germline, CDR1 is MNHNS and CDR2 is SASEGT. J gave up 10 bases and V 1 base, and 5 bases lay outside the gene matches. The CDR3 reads CASSEVRQGAYTF. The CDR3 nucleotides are TGTGCCAGCAGTGAAGTTCGGCAGGGGGCCTACACCTTC.

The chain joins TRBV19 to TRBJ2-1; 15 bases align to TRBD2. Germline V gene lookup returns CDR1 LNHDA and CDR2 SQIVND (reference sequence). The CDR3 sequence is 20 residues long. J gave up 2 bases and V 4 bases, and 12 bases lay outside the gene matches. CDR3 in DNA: TGTGCCAGTAGTAGGACTCGGACTAGCGGGGGGGCAGGCGCCTACAATGAGCAGTTCTTC. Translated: CASSRTRTSGGAGAYNEQFF.

The CDR3 loop reads CASSFLGQGTYEQYF. As DNA, the CDR3 is TGTGCCAGCAGCTTTTTGGGTCAGGGAACCTACGAGCAGTACTTC. This sequence joins TRBV7-9 and TRBJ2-7, with D perhaps matching TRBD1 (5 bases). With 3 bases removed from V and 2 bases from J, the gap between germline ends came to 14 bases. Per germline, CDR1 SEHNR and CDR2 FQNEAQ (reference sequence). The CDR3 covers 15 residues.